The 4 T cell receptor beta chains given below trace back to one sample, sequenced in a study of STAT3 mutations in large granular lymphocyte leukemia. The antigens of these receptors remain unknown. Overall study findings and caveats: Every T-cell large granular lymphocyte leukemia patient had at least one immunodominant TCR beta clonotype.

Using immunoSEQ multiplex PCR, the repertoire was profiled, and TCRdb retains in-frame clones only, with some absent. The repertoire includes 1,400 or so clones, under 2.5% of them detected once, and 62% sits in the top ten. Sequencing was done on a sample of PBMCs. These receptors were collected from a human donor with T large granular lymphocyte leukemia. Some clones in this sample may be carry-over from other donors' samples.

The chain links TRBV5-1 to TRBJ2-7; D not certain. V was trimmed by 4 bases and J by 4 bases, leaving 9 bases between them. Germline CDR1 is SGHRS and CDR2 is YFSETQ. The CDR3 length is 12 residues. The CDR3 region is CASSPARYEQYF. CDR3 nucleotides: TGCGCCAGCAGCCCAGCAAGATACGAGCAGTACTTC.

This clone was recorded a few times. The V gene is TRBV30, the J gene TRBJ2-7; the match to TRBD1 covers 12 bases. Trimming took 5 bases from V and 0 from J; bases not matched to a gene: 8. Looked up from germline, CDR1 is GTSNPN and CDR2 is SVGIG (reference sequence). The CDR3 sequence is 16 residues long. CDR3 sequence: CAWAGTGGLSSYEQYF. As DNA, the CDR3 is TGTGCCTGGGCCGGGACAGGGGGCCTTAGCTCCTACGAGCAGTACTTC.

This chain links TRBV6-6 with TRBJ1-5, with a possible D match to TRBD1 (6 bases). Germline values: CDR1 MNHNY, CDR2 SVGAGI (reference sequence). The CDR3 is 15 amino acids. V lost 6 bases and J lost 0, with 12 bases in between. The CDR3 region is CASSYRVDSNQPQHF. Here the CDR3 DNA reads TGTGCCAGCAGCTACAGGGTTGATAGCAATCAGCCCCAGCATTTT.

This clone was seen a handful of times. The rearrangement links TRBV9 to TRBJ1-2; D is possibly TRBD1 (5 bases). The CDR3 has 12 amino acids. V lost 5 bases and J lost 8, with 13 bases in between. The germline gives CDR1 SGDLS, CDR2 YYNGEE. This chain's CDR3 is CASRSGPGGYTF. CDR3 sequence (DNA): TGTGCCAGCAGGTCAGGGCCGGGGGGCTACACCTTC.